The T cell receptor beta chain described here comes from a study of shared clonotypes between healthy human individuals. Regarding the study as a whole: In having few donors, the study represented limited genetic and exposure-history diversity.

Trimming pared 3 bases from V and 5 bases from J, leaving 14 bases between. The CDR3 totals 15 residues. CDR1 and CDR2 (germline): KGHSH, LQKENI. Profiled with immunoSEQ multiplex PCR; TCRdb holds only in-frame clones, not every one. This sample has approximately 2.4 million clones, with roughly 95% found just once. As concerns this clone: What it binds is not known.

The chain has TRBV18 and TRBJ2-1, with D unclear. The sequence derives from a man aged 18 to 30 in good health. Sequenced input: naive CD4+ T cells sorted from blood. Described subset: CD45RA+ positively selected. CDR3 DNA: TGTGCCAGCTCACCGCGTGCTATAGGTAACAATGAGCAGTTCTTC. The encoded protein is CASSPRAIGNNEQFF.